The rows below give T cell receptor beta chains drawn from one sample of a study of long-term antiretroviral therapy in people with HIV. The repertoire was sequenced with immunoSEQ multiplex PCR; TCRdb's copy has only in-frame clones and lacks some. Among about 15,000 clones listed, roughly four fifths were seen once. Material: unsorted PBMCs, obtained 0.3 years after starting antiretroviral therapy. These receptors were collected from a man in his late teens or twenties with HIV. Each CDR3 is given with its conserved first and last residue. A D gene is named only where the DNA matches it firmly. Rows may omit the clone size; those that give it use once, few, many or a size class.

TRBJ2-7,-,-,TRBV19,TGTGCCAGTAGTGGGTACCGACAGGTAAACTCCTACGAGCAGTACTTC,CASSGYRQVNSYEQYF
TRBJ2-7,TRBD2,-,TRBV5-1,TGCGCCAGCAGCGACGGAGGGCGGGGGGGCTCCTACGAGCAGTACTTC,CASSDGGRGGSYEQYF
TRBJ1-2,-,-,TRBV4-1,TGCGCCAGCAGCCAAGCCAACGTTAACTATGGCTACACCTTC,CASSQANVNYGYTF
TRBJ2-1,TRBD2,-,TRBV5-1,TGCGCCAGCAGCTCCGGGACTAGCGGGAAGAGCTCCTACAATGAGCAGTTCTTC,CASSSGTSGKSSYNEQFF
TRBJ1-3,-,-,TRBV7-6,TGTGCCAGCAGCTGGAAGGATCTATACCGCTCTGGAAACACCATATATTTT,CASSWKDLYRSGNTIYF
TRBJ2-2,TRBD1,-,TRBV2,TGTGCCAGCCCTAGACAGGGGGCAGGAACCGGGGAGCTGTTTTTT,CASPRQGAGTGELFF
TRBJ1-2,-,-,TRBV28,TGTGCCAGCAGTTCCGGACAGCCTAACTATGGCTACACCTTC,CASSSGQPNYGYTF
TRBJ2-2,-,-,TRBV9,TGTGCCAGCAGCGTGAGAAGGGACTCCGCGAACACCGGGGAGCTGTTTTTT,CASSVRRDSANTGELFF
TRBJ2-1,TRBD2,few,TRBV19,TGTGCCAGTCAAAGAGGGACTAGCGGGGGCGATGAGCAGTTCTTC,CASQRGTSGGDEQFF
TRBJ2-1,-,-,TRBV9,TGTGCCAGCAGCGTTGGCGGGGGCGCCCACAATGAGCAGTTCTTC,CASSVGGGAHNEQFF
TRBJ2-1,-,-,TRBV7-8,TGTGCCAGCAGCCCCGACAATGAGCAGTTCTTC,CASSPDNEQFF
TRBJ2-7,-,-,TRBV27,TGTGCCAGCAGTTATACCTACGAGCAGTACTTC,CASSYTYEQYF
TRBJ2-3,-,few,TRBV7-9,TGTGCCAGCAGCTTACATTCAGATACGCAGTATTTT,CASSLHSDTQYF
TRBJ1-4,-,-,TRBV27,TGTGCCAGCAGTCCCGTCGAAAAACTGTTTTTT,CASSPVEKLFF
TRBJ1-5,TRBD1,-,TRBV19,TGTGCCAGTAGTGCAACAGGGGATCAGCCCCAGCATTTT,CASSATGDQPQHF
TRBJ2-7,TRBD2,-,TRBV7-2,TGTGCCAGCAGCTCACGCCCGTCTAGCGGGGCGGCCTACGAGCAGTACTTC,CASSSRPSSGAAYEQYF
TRBJ1-5,-,-,TRBV19,TGTGCCAGTAGTAGTGCGGGGGGCTTTTGGGGTGATAATCAGCCCCAGCATTTT,CASSSAGGFWGDNQPQHF
TRBJ1-3,-,-,TRBV4-1,TGCGCCAGCAGCTGGGGGGGATTTGGAAACACCATATATTTT,CASSWGGFGNTIYF
TRBJ1-1,-,-,TRBV6-1,TGTGCCAGCGCCCTTTACCACCCTGGGACTGAAGCTTTCTTT,CASALYHPGTEAFF
TRBJ2-1,TRBD2,-,TRBV4-1,TGCGCCAGCAGAGCACGACTTCGCGGGGGGTCTAGTGAGCAGTTCTTC,CASRARLRGGSSEQFF
TRBJ1-1,-,-,TRBV4-2,TGTGCCAGCAGCCAAGCTCTTATGAACACTGAAGCTTTCTTT,CASSQALMNTEAFF
TRBJ1-2,-,-,TRBV9,TGTGCCAGCAGCGTAGGAGGAGACTATGGCTACACCTTC,CASSVGGDYGYTF
TRBJ1-1,TRBD1,-,TRBV5-1,TGCGCCAGCAGCCGAGGACAGGGTGGTACTGAAGCTTTCTTT,CASSRGQGGTEAFF
TRBJ1-2,TRBD1,few,TRBV6-5,TGTGCCAGCAACGGACAGGGGGCACGAAACTATGGCTACACCTTC,CASNGQGARNYGYTF
TRBJ2-7,TRBD1,few,TRBV7-9,TGTGCCAGCAGCAAGGGACAGGGGATCTCCTACGAGCAGTACTTC,CASSKGQGISYEQYF
TRBJ1-3,-,-,TRBV7-2,TGTGCCAGCAGCTCGCGGACATATGGAAACACCATATATTTT,CASSSRTYGNTIYF
TRBJ1-1,-,-,TRBV30,TGTGCCTGGAGTCCCCTTAGCCGTAGCACTGAAGCTTTCTTT,CAWSPLSRSTEAFF
TRBJ2-1,TRBD1,-,TRBV6-1,TGTGCCAGCAGTGAACTAGGGGACAGGGGGAACAATGAGCAGTTCTTC,CASSELGDRGNNEQFF
TRBJ2-1,TRBD1,-,TRBV5-6,TGTGCCAGCAGCCGCGACAGGGCCACCTACAATGAGCAGTTCTTC,CASSRDRATYNEQFF